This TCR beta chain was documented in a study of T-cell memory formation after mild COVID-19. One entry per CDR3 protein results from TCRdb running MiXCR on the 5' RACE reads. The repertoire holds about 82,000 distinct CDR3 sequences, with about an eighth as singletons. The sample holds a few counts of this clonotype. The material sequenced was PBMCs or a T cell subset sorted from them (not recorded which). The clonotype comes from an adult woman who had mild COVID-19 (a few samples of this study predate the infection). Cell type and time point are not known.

The CDR3 nucleotides read TGTGCCAGCAGTATGGGTAGCCTCAACATCTTCTCGGGGGCCAACGTCCTGACTTTC. Translation gives CASSMGSLNIFSGANVLTF. The chain recombines TRBV27 with TRBJ2-6; D not certain. The V and J ends lost 5 bases and 4 bases respectively, with 24 bases between them. Looked up from germline, CDR1 is MNHEY and CDR2 is SMNVEV (reference sequence). The CDR3 has 19 residues.